This is a list of T cell receptor beta chains from one sample in a study of human T cells and chemical hapten exposure. TCRdb ran MiXCR on the RACE reads and lists one entry per CDR3 protein. The sample carries roughly 180,000 distinct CDR3 sequences, more than 20% recorded once. Specimen: whole blood, collected in connection with sensitization to the hapten diphenylcyclopropenone (DPC). The source of these receptors is a woman in her fifties or sixties with alopecia areata. Some clones in this sample may be carry-over from other donors' samples. The CDR3 runs from the conserved cysteine through the conserved F or W. A D gene is named only where the DNA matches it firmly. The size of a clone is reported for some rows only, either as once, few or many, or as a class for expanded clones.

d_call clone_size cdr3_length j_call v_call cdr3_nt cdr3_aa
- few 19 TRBJ1-6 TRBV7-4 TGTGCCAGCAGCTTAGTTCGGATTCGGGGCAGTGGCTATAATTCACCCCTCCACTTT CASSLVRIRGSGYNSPLHF
- few 16 TRBJ2-1 TRBV20-1 TGCAGTGCTAGAGAAAGGACGGGAGTTTCCTACAATGAGCAGTTCTTC CSARERTGVSYNEQFF
- - 18 TRBJ2-6 TRBV11-2 TGTGCCAGCAGCTTAGAAGGCCTAGCTAACTCTGGGGCCAACGTCCTGACTTTC CASSLEGLANSGANVLTF
TRBD2 - 14 TRBJ2-7 TRBV7-8 TGTGCCAGCACCTGGGAGGGATCAAGCTACGAGCAGTACTTC CASTWEGSSYEQYF
- - 13 TRBJ1-5 TRBV2 TGTGCCAGCAGTGGGAGGGAAAATCAGCCCCAGCATTTT CASSGRENQPQHF
TRBD2 few 16 TRBJ2-4 TRBV15 TGTGCCACCAGCAGACTCGGACGGGAGGGGAGAAGCATTCAGTACTTC CATSRLGREGRSIQYF
TRBD2 - 16 TRBJ2-1 TRBV10-2 TGCGCCAGCGGGCATAGCGGGGGTGGCTCCTACAATGAGCAGTTCTTC CASGHSGGGSYNEQFF
- - 11 TRBJ2-7 TRBV24-1 TGTGCCACCAGTGATAATTTGGGGCAGTACTTC CATSDNLGQYF
- - 14 TRBJ1-2 TRBV6-1 TGTGCCAGCAGTGATGGTAGGAGTATTTATGGCTACACCTTC CASSDGRSIYGYTF
- - 14 TRBJ2-1 TRBV10-3 TGTGCCATCAGTGAAGATAGCGGATACAATGAGCAGTTCTTC CAISEDSGYNEQFF
TRBD1 few 13 TRBJ1-1 TRBV6-5 TGTGCCAGCACTATCGCCAGGGGGGCTGAAGCTTTCTTT CASTIARGAEAFF
- - 15 TRBJ2-7 TRBV6-5 TGTGCCAGCAGTTATTCCTGGCAGGGATTTGGTGAGCAGTACTTC CASSYSWQGFGEQYF